This TCR beta chain was documented in a study of siplizumab effects on memory and regulatory T cells (dated by TCRdb to about 2019). Regarding the research as a whole: The effect of the anti-CD2 antibody siplizumab on alloreactive T-cell subsets was examined in allogeneic mixed lymphocyte reactions constructed from human PBMCs. On the study overall, not on this receptor specifically: Greater diversity appeared to be present in unstimulated naive T cells than in memory T cells, and a substantial contribution to the alloresponse seemed to be made by naive cells. No functional confirmation was obtained for the suppressive function of proliferating Tregs from siplizumab cultures. The cumulative frequency of alloreactive sequences traceable to unstimulated CD4+ memory T cells was significantly reduced by siplizumab. In reactions with siplizumab, an average of 68.8% of mappable alloreactive CD4+ clones were Treg-derived, compared with about 27% in control reactions. About 80-96% of proliferating CD4+ or CD8+ clones could not be given a naive or memory phenotype. Because sequences at frequencies below about 10^-5 were poorly captured, only a minor fraction of alloreactive clones could be mapped back to unstimulated subsets.

The CDR3, cysteine through phenylalanine, is 15 amino acids long. Only the CDR3 part of the read is kept: 45 bases, read in frame from the first base. CDR1 and CDR2 are drawn from the germline V gene: SQVTM, ANQGSEA. V trim: 6 bases; J trim: 4 bases; unmatched bases: 11. Library construction relied on the immunoSEQ multiplex PCR assay. The deep sequencing platform assayed about 90,000 TCR templates per sample. Genomic DNA extracted from sorted T cells was used for TCRbeta CDR3 sequencing. Per the authors' processing: The R programming language was used for the clonal analysis of the TCRbeta CDR3 data. Unstimulated samples were compared with post-reaction CFSE-low samples to define alloreactive CD4+ and CD8+ clones. Regulatory or non-regulatory origin of alloreactive CD4+ clones was assigned by matching sequences to the sorted unstimulated Treg and non-Treg repertoires. In its TCRdb copy, this immuneACCESS table keeps in-frame sequences only and misses some clones. Where compared with another copy, unresolved V genes explain less than half of these, and the others have no known cause. D and trimming come from the DNA, and the V and J calls and clone size come from that table. The sample profile shows about 110,000 clones; approximately 92% of them were found once. In total, the top ten clones hold around 1.3% of the sample.

Sorted unstimulated T cells and proliferating T cells recovered from mixed lymphocyte reactions were subjected to TCRbeta CDR3 sequencing. Fresh whole blood from fewer than 12 HLA-typed healthy donors was used to isolate PBMCs. A note on this clone: Its specific antigen is unknown. Base qualities were left out, and no much larger clone turns up one base away.

The rearranged segments are TRBV29-1 and TRBJ2-2, with 7 junctional bases fitting TRBD1. The receptor comes from a human donor in good health. Input material: CD4+ T cells sorted from blood. The nucleotide sequence reads as follows: TGCAGCGTCTCTACAGGGGCGCGCAGCACCGGGGAGCTGTTTTTT. This encodes CSVSTGARSTGELFF.